A single T cell receptor beta chain is shown here with its context. This record comes from a study of blood T cell repertoires in COVID-19. As processed by the authors: Researchers report that nucleated cell counts were estimated from reference gene primer amplification. Clones were sequenced by immunoSEQ multiplex PCR, and TCRdb holds only the in-frame ones, with some missing. V, J and clone size are those of that table, while D and trimming were read from the DNA. There are about 110,000 clones in the sample; 82% occur only once, and approximately 7.9% lies in the top ten. Germline CDR1 LNHDA, CDR2 SQIVND (reference sequence). Trimming cost V 8 bases and J 2 bases, with 19 bases left between them. CDR3 size: 16 residues.

Sequenced input: peripheral blood. The clonotype was recovered from a man in his sixties or seventies with acute or convalescent COVID-19. The chain has TRBV19 and TRBJ1-5; D perhaps matches TRBD1 (6 bases). As DNA, the CDR3 is TGTGCCAGTCGCAAATCTCAGGGGAGGGGCAATCAGCCCCAGCATTTT. Translating it yields CASRKSQGRGNQPQHF.